Sequencing of this TCR beta chain was carried out in a study of cytomegalovirus exposure and HLA in healthy donors. Turning to this clone: The antigen is unknown.

PCR amplification relied on 60 Vbeta primers (plus 13 Jbeta primers). Original analysis: Roughly 10 million shared chains were among the roughly 80 million unique TCR beta chains that a later analysis counted. Sequencing used immunoSEQ multiplex PCR; TCRdb keeps in-frame clones, though not all of them. The DNA was the basis for D and trimming; V, J and clone size are from that table. The repertoire holds about 91,000 clones, with around 80% as singletons. Points from the study as a whole: Later analysis reportedly placed an Asian-associated ancestry cluster below the approximately 700-donor mean in N-insertions. In a later analysis, HLA-associated TCR beta chains were more clonally expanded than equally common others. Reports indicate that TCR beta sequences accurately predicted the HLA-A and HLA-B alleles of most subjects.

Germline CDR1 reads SNHLY; CDR2 reads FYNNEI. V lost 1 base and J lost 2, with 12 bases in between. This CDR3 spans 15 amino acids. The TCR sequence derives from a male donor in good health and CMV-seropositive. What was sequenced was PBMCs. V is TRBV2 and J is TRBJ2-7, with a weak D call TRBD2 (6 bases). The CDR3 DNA reads as TGTGCCAGCAGTGAAGTCGGAACGGGGGCCTACGAGCAGTACTTC. It is translated as CASSEVGTGAYEQYF.